The rows below give T cell receptor beta chains drawn from one sample of a study of radiation and T cells in renal cell carcinoma. The protocol was immunoSEQ multiplex PCR, while the TCRdb copy is restricted to in-frame clones and leaves out a portion. The sample yields around 100,000 clones, roughly 84% seen once. The material was blood, obtained from a patient whose treatment included radiotherapy and nephrectomy. The source is a man aged 60 to 69 with renal cell carcinoma. CDR3s include the opening cysteine and the closing phenylalanine or tryptophan. D genes are given only for firm matches. Expanded clones get a size class; other rows say once, few or many, or leave the size out.

D gene	V gene	clone size	J gene	CDR3 DNA	CDR3 protein
.	TRBV18	.	TRBJ2-3	TGTGCCAGCTCACCACCGGCAAGCACAGATACGCAGTATTTT	CASSPPASTDTQYF
.	TRBV5-1	.	TRBJ2-1	TGCGCCAGCAGCTTGTGGCAGGGTGGAAATGAGCAGTTCTTC	CASSLWQGGNEQFF
.	TRBV29-1	.	TRBJ2-7	TGCAGCGTTGAAGGCCTTAGTGGGAGCCTAAGCCAGCAGTACTTC	CSVEGLSGSLSQQYF
TRBD2	TRBV2	.	TRBJ2-1	TGTGCCGGCTCGCTGGGCGGGAGCCAGTTCTTC	CAGSLGGSQFF
TRBD1	TRBV5-8	.	TRBJ1-5	TGTGCCAGCAGCTACAGGGGCCTGAAAGGGGAGGGTCAGCCCCAGCATTTT	CASSYRGLKGEGQPQHF
.	TRBV11-2	.	TRBJ1-5	TGTGCCAGCAGCTTGGGTTATACCCAGAGAGAGGGCGATCAGCCCCAGCATTTT	CASSLGYTQREGDQPQHF
.	TRBV19	.	TRBJ1-5	TGTGCCAGTAGTATATCCCTCAATCAGCCCCAGCATTTT	CASSISLNQPQHF
.	TRBV6-5	.	TRBJ2-2	TGTGCCAGCAGTTACCGCGCATCAGGGGAGCTGTTTTTT	CASSYRASGELFF
.	TRBV7-9	.	TRBJ2-3	TGTGCCAGCAGCTTTCAAGGGTCCAATACGCAGTATTTT	CASSFQGSNTQYF
TRBD1	TRBV5-1	.	TRBJ2-7	TGCGCCAGCAGCCAAGTGGACAGGGGTTACGAGCAGTACTTC	CASSQVDRGYEQYF
.	TRBV27	.	TRBJ2-7	TGTGCCAGCAGTGCGACTGTGATGGCCGAGCAGTACTTC	CASSATVMAEQYF
.	TRBV28	.	TRBJ2-3	TGTGCCAGCAGTTCACTCGGGGGTGGTGGGGCGGATACGCAGTATTTT	CASSSLGGGGADTQYF
TRBD2	TRBV28	few	TRBJ2-3	TGTGCCAGCAGAGGGGGACTAGAGCCAGATACGCAGTATTTT	CASRGGLEPDTQYF
.	TRBV18	.	TRBJ1-2	TGTGCCAGCTCACCATCAGGGATTAACTATGGCTACACCTTC	CASSPSGINYGYTF
.	TRBV25-1	.	TRBJ2-7	TGTGCCAGCACCGGGACATTCTTCTACGAGCAGTACTTC	CASTGTFFYEQYF
TRBD2	TRBV5-5	.	TRBJ2-1	TGTGCCAGCAGCTCCAGGGTGGTGGGACTAGCGGACAGTGAGCAGTTCTTC	CASSSRVVGLADSEQFF
TRBD1	TRBV7-9	.	TRBJ1-2	TGTGCCAGCAGCTTAAAGAGGGGGACAGTTCGCTACACCTTC	CASSLKRGTVRYTF
.	TRBV19	.	TRBJ2-7	TGTGCCAGTAGTGGACAGATCAGCTCCTACGAGCAGTACTTC	CASSGQISSYEQYF
.	TRBV19	.	TRBJ1-3	TGTGCCAGTAGTATCGCCTCTGGAAACACCATATATTTT	CASSIASGNTIYF
.	TRBV7-9	few	TRBJ1-1	TGTGCCAGCAGCCGAGGAGGTGGTGAGGGGTCTCAAGCTTTCTTT	CASSRGGGEGSQAFF
TRBD2	TRBV25-1	.	TRBJ2-3	TGTGCCAGCAGTGTCAGATTTAGCGGGGGCACAGATACGCAGTATTTT	CASSVRFSGGTDTQYF
TRBD1	TRBV27	.	TRBJ1-1	TGTGCCAGCAGTAAGGACAGGATGAACACTGAAGCTTTCTTT	CASSKDRMNTEAFF
.	TRBV29-1	.	TRBJ2-7	TGCAGCGTCCGGGGACCCTCCTACGAGCAGTACTTC	CSVRGPSYEQYF
TRBD1	TRBV23-1	.	TRBJ2-7	TGCGCCAGCATAGGGGGCCCTACCTACGAGCAGTACTTC	CASIGGPTYEQYF
.	TRBV7-2	.	TRBJ1-4	TGTGCCAGCAGCTCCTTGGGGACGGTTCGAAAACTGTTTTTT	CASSSLGTVRKLFF
TRBD2	TRBV5-5	.	TRBJ2-1	TGTGCCAGCGTAGCGGGAGGGCAGACCTACAATGAGCAGTTCTTC	CASVAGGQTYNEQFF
.	TRBV21-1	once	TRBJ2-1	TGTGCCAGCAGCAGGTTAGACCTTGAGCAGTTCTTC	CASSRLDLEQFF
.	TRBV10-3	.	TRBJ1-1	TGTGCCGTCTTAACGGGATTCGGTGAAGCTTTCTTT	CAVLTGFGEAFF
.	TRBV5-1	.	TRBJ1-1	TGCGCCAGCAGCCGGGACGGAAACACTGAAGCTTTCTTT	CASSRDGNTEAFF
.	TRBV7-7	.	TRBJ2-2	TGTGCCAGCAGCTTAGCGGGCCGTGGGGAGCTGTTTTTT	CASSLAGRGELFF
.	TRBV6-6	.	TRBJ2-1	TGTGCCAGCAGTTATCCCCTGGTGGAGGGCGGCGATGAGCAGTTCTTC	CASSYPLVEGGDEQFF
TRBD1	TRBV6-5	.	TRBJ2-3	TGTGCCAGCAGTTACTCGGGGACAGGGGCAGATACGCAGTATTTT	CASSYSGTGADTQYF
.	TRBV15	.	TRBJ2-3	TGTGCCACCAGCAGAGGGGGGTACACAGATACGCAGTATTTT	CATSRGGYTDTQYF
.	TRBV7-9	.	TRBJ1-2	TGTGCCAGCAGCTTATCAGGGCAGGGTGGCTACACCTTC	CASSLSGQGGYTF
TRBD2	TRBV5-1	.	TRBJ2-7	TGCGCCAGCAGCTTAAGGACTAGCGGTACCTACGAGCAGTACTTC	CASSLRTSGTYEQYF
.	TRBV29-1	.	TRBJ1-4	TGCAGCGTTTTTACCGGGCCGAGTGAGGGTGAAAAACTGTTTTTT	CSVFTGPSEGEKLFF
TRBD1	TRBV19	.	TRBJ2-3	TGTGCCAGTAGTCCCCCGGGACAGCACACAGATACGCAGTATTTT	CASSPPGQHTDTQYF
.	TRBV30	.	TRBJ1-1	TGTGCCTGGGGGAGGGGGAACACTGAAGCTTTCTTT	CAWGRGNTEAFF
.	TRBV7-3	.	TRBJ2-1	TGTGCCAGCAGCACCAGCCGCCTCGATGAGCAGTTCTTC	CASSTSRLDEQFF
.	TRBV4-1	.	TRBJ2-3	TGCGCCAGCAGCCAAGATGTTTTTGTTGGCACAGATACGCAGTATTTT	CASSQDVFVGTDTQYF
TRBD2	TRBV4-1	once	TRBJ2-3	TGCGCCAGCGGATTCGTCCTAGCGGGAGATCTCCATAGCACAGATACGCAGTATTTT	CASGFVLAGDLHSTDTQYF
.	TRBV6-1	few	TRBJ1-3	TGTGCCAGCAGTGAATCTCCCATTAGTCGCTCTGGAAACACCATATATTTT	CASSESPISRSGNTIYF
.	TRBV6-1	.	TRBJ1-2	TGTGCCAGCAGTGAAGGTCGGGTGGGTAACTATGGCTACACCTTC	CASSEGRVGNYGYTF
TRBD1	TRBV4-3	.	TRBJ2-1	TGCGCCAGCAGCTTCTACAGGGGACCCTACAATGAGCAGTTCTTC	CASSFYRGPYNEQFF
.	TRBV11-2	.	TRBJ2-7	TGTGCCAGCAGCTTCCTCGGGCCCCGCCACGAGCAGTACTTC	CASSFLGPRHEQYF
.	TRBV11-1	.	TRBJ1-4	TGTGCCAGCAGCTTATACTCGGGAGGCGATGAAAAACTGTTTTTT	CASSLYSGGDEKLFF
.	TRBV14	.	TRBJ1-1	TGTGCCAGCAGCCAAGCTTACACTGAAGCTTTCTTT	CASSQAYTEAFF
TRBD2	TRBV13	.	TRBJ2-1	TGTGCCAGCAGCCCCGGACTAGCGGACCTTAATGAGCAGTTCTTC	CASSPGLADLNEQFF
TRBD2	TRBV7-6	.	TRBJ2-7	TGTGCCAGCAGCCCTAGGGGAGGGCGCGGGGGAGGAGTCACCTACGAGCAGTACTTC	CASSPRGGRGGGVTYEQYF
.	TRBV14	few	TRBJ1-1	TGTGCCAGCAGCCGTCGGGACGGATATGAAGCTTTCTTT	CASSRRDGYEAFF
.	TRBV9	.	TRBJ2-3	TGTGCCAGCAGCGTAAAAGAGACCAGGGGAGGGGGAAGAGATACGCAGTATTTT	CASSVKETRGGGRDTQYF
TRBD2	TRBV6-1	.	TRBJ2-5	TGTGCCAGCAGTGCCCCAAGGAGGGGAGCGGGAGGAGTGGAGACCCAGTACTTC	CASSAPRRGAGGVETQYF
.	TRBV7-2	.	TRBJ1-3	TGTGCCAGCAGCTTAGTGGGGGAGACTGGAAACACCATATATTTT	CASSLVGETGNTIYF
.	TRBV4-3	.	TRBJ1-5	TGCGCCAGCAGCCAAGATTACCAGGGAGCTCGGCCCCAGCATTTT	CASSQDYQGARPQHF
.	TRBV5-6	.	TRBJ1-1	TGTGCCAGCAGCCCCGGACGGGAAGACACTGAAGCTTTCTTT	CASSPGREDTEAFF
TRBD1	TRBV27	.	TRBJ2-7	TGTGCCAGCAGAAGAGACGGGACAGGGGGGTCCTACGAGCAGTACTTC	CASRRDGTGGSYEQYF
.	TRBV21-1	once	TRBJ2-5	TGTGCCAGCAGCAAACCCCTGAGTCGGGGAGGCGCGGCACCTCAAGAGACCCAGTACTTC	CASSKPLSRGGAAPQETQYF
TRBD1	TRBV2	.	TRBJ1-2	TGTGCCAGCAGTTGGACAGGGCAGAGCGGGGATGGCTACACCTTC	CASSWTGQSGDGYTF
TRBD2	TRBV5-1	.	TRBJ2-7	TGCGCCAGCAGCCATGACCGGACTAGCTACGAGCAGTACTTC	CASSHDRTSYEQYF